One T cell receptor beta chain is described in this entry. Its antigen remains undetermined. Per-base qualities were not stored, and no clone one base away is much larger. Each collaborating institution followed its own protocols to collect whole blood in K2EDTA tubes. For TCRbeta analysis, collaborator samples were shipped as frozen whole blood, as isolated PBMCs, or as DNA extracted from either sample type. The data stem from a study of blood T cell repertoires in COVID-19 (TCRdb year 2020). About the full investigation: Samples covering the acute and convalescent phases of COVID-19 were provided by collaborators in the United States, Italy and Spain. Where HLA class I and class II types were available, the types were taken from metadata supplied by the sample provider, not from assay-based typing. The sample metadata nearly always contained a de-identified subject ID, COVID-19 status, age in years and sex. The repertoires were released in a freely available public database intended as a resource for research on the immune response to SARS-CoV-2. The material from the prospective study consisted of cDNA or gDNA derived from T cells, B-cell-depleted T cells, or PBMCs. The dataset comprised deeply sampled blood TCRbeta repertoires from subjects exposed to, actively infected with, or recovered from COVID-19. Samples were obtained from the ongoing ImmuneRACE study (first 160 participants) and from about 1,300 subjects provided by 6 global collaborators.

From the germline V gene, CDR1 is MNHEY and CDR2 is SVGAGI. The CDR3 goes from the cysteine to the phenylalanine over 13 residues. CDR3 DNA only is kept here, 39 bases in frame from base 1. Between the V and J ends, shortened by 8 bases and 1 base respectively, the junction contains 11 bases. The immunoSEQ Assay, a bias-controlled multiplex PCR, was used to amplify TCRbeta CDR3 regions from genomic DNA. As for the original processing: Nucleated cell counts per sample were estimated from amplification of reference gene primers within the assay. Sequence reads were collapsed and filtered to measure the absolute abundance of every unique TCRbeta CDR3 rearrangement. For each sample, productive Simpson clonality was calculated by taking the square root of Simpson's diversity index across productive rearrangements. TCRdb re-hosts the immuneACCESS table, in-frame sequences only. Its copies lack some clones; in the studies checked, an unresolved V gene accounts for under half of them, and the cause for the rest is not known. V and J calls and clone size follow that table, whereas D and trimming were derived from the DNA. The sample profile shows around 43,000 clones; approximately 86% of them were found once. The ten largest clones take up about 31% of the sample.

Study-level results and caveats: The quantity of clinical and demographic metadata differed by source and by participant and was supplied without curation.

The clonotype originates from an elderly woman with acute or convalescent COVID-19. Sequencing input: peripheral blood. The chain employs TRBV6-5 and TRBJ1-1; the D gene identity is not certain. The CDR3 in this case is CASALTRNTEAFF. The base sequence is TGTGCCAGCGCACTTACGAGGAACACTGAAGCTTTCTTT.